The 29 T cell receptor beta chains listed next were all sequenced from one sample in a study of blood T cell repertoires in COVID-19. Sequenced by immunoSEQ multiplex PCR; TCRdb stores in-frame clones only, minus some. The data show roughly 120,000 clones, 65% to 80% seen once. The sequenced sample consisted of peripheral blood. Receptors originate from a man between 65 and 85 years old with acute or convalescent COVID-19.

This sequence joins TRBV4-3 and TRBJ2-7; 8 nucleotides line up with TRBD1. J lost 6 bases, V lost 0 bases, and 10 bases had no gene match. CDR1 is LGHNA and CDR2 is YSLEER in the germline V gene. The CDR3 length is 16 residues. CDR3 in amino acids: CASSQDAQGALREQYF. In DNA, the CDR3 is TGCGCCAGCAGCCAAGATGCTCAGGGGGCTTTGCGCGAGCAGTACTTC.

The chain combines TRBV12-3 or TRBV12-4 with TRBJ1-5; D not certain. The CDR3 runs to 13 residues. V was cut by 2 bases and J by 6 bases, with 8 bases left in between. CDR3 sequence reads: CASSLREAQPQHF. The CDR3 DNA reads TGTGCCAGCAGTTTAAGGGAGGCTCAGCCCCAGCATTTT.

The rearrangement links TRBV19 to TRBJ2-1; 12 bases match TRBD2. J lost 5 bases, V lost 7 bases, and 6 bases had no gene match. This CDR3 is built from 15 residues. Germline values: CDR1 LNHDA, CDR2 SQIVND (reference sequence). The CDR3 loop is CASNGLAGGDNEQFF. CDR3 sequence (DNA): TGTGCCAGTAACGGGCTAGCGGGGGGGGACAATGAGCAGTTCTTC.

This chain connects TRBV5-4 to TRBJ2-1, with 10 bases matching TRBD1. V lost 4 bases, J lost 8 bases, and 18 bases stayed unmatched. The CDR3 extends over 18 amino acids. The germline V gene has CDR1 SGHNT and CDR2 YYREEE (reference sequence). The CDR3 DNA reads as TGTGCCAGCAGCGGGCAAAATTTTGCGACAGGGGGCGCGGATGAGCAGTTCTTC. This translates into CASSGQNFATGGADEQFF.

The table lists this clone with a count of one. CDR3 sequence (DNA): TGTGCCTGGACCCAAGGGGGGGGCGCCAACTATGGCTACACCTTC. Protein: CAWTQGGGANYGYTF. This rearrangement joins TRBV30 to TRBJ1-2; D might be TRBD1 (6 bases). The CDR3 extends over 15 amino acids. V dropped 4 bases and J dropped 2 bases, with 17 bases sitting between them. Germline loops: CDR1 GTSNPN, CDR2 SVGIG (reference sequence).

The rearrangement links TRBV2 to TRBJ2-4, with TRBD2 matching 12 bases. Germline V CDR1 and CDR2: SNHLY, FYNNEI. The CDR3 runs to 17 residues. V was pared by 6 bases and J by 8 bases, with 14 bases of the junction left unmatched. For the CDR3, the DNA is TGTGCCAGCAGCTCGGCGGCTAGCGGGAGGGCGAAGGACATTCAGTACTTC. Translation: CASSSAASGRAKDIQYF.

This clone was recorded once. The chain employs TRBV4-2 and TRBJ2-6, with 9 nucleotides matching TRBD2. Germline assignment: CDR1 LGHNA and CDR2 YNFKEQ. Trimming took 0 bases from V and 0 from J; bases not matched to a gene: 6. CDR3 length: 19 residues. This CDR3 is CASSQEDPSGNSGANVLTF. The CDR3 region has the DNA TGTGCCAGCAGCCAAGAAGACCCTAGCGGGAACTCTGGGGCCAACGTCCTGACTTTC.

In nucleotides, the CDR3 is TGTGCCAGCAGCTTAGGGGACAGGGGTGGCTACACCTTC. This codes for CASSLGDRGGYTF. The J gene is TRBJ1-2, the V gene TRBV7-2; 10 bases match TRBD1. J was trimmed by 7 bases and V by 1 base; bases with no gene match: 0. The germline V gene encodes CDR1 SGHTA and CDR2 FQGNSA. The CDR3 contains 13 residues.

The chain joins TRBV7-8 to TRBJ2-7; D possibly corresponds to TRBD1 (5 bases). This CDR3 comprises 13 residues. The V gene lost 6 bases and the J gene lost 4 bases, with 13 bases spanning the gap. Germline V CDR1 and CDR2: SGHVS, FQNEAQ. The CDR3 loop reads CASRSHRGYEQYF. For the CDR3, the DNA is TGTGCCAGCAGAAGTCATAGGGGTTACGAGCAGTACTTC.

The chain couples TRBV5-4 to TRBJ2-5; 12 bases fit TRBD2. Germline V gene sequence: CDR1 SGHNT, CDR2 YYREEE (reference sequence). Unmatched junction bases numbered 8, after V lost 10 bases and J lost 4 bases. The CDR3 covers 14 residues. This CDR3 is CAGGLAGIGETQYF. The DNA for the CDR3 is TGTGCCGGTGGACTAGCGGGAATAGGAGAGACCCAGTACTTC.

The chain couples TRBV29-1 to TRBJ2-1, with 7 bases that match TRBD1. The CDR3 spans 14 residues. The ends lost 2 bases at V and 4 bases at J; junction bases unmatched: 5. Germline-derived CDR1 and CDR2 are SQVTM and ANQGSEA. The CDR3 DNA reads TGCAGCGTTGAATCAAGGGGGCGGTACAATGAGCAGTTCTTC. Translating gives CSVESRGRYNEQFF.

In DNA, the CDR3 is TGCGCCAGCAGCTTGCCTGAGCCGGGGGAGCAGTACTTC. Translation gives CASSLPEPGEQYF. The genes are TRBV5-1 and TRBJ2-7; D might be TRBD2 (5 bases). V lost 1 base, J lost 7 bases, and 12 bases lay in between. This CDR3 is built from 13 residues. Germline V lookup: CDR1 SGHRS, CDR2 YFSETQ.

The chain combines TRBV4-3 with TRBJ1-2; D is possibly TRBD1 (6 bases). This CDR3 region has 16 residues. Germline V lookup: CDR1 LGHNA, CDR2 YSLEER. V dropped 4 bases and J dropped 4 bases, with 19 bases sitting between them. The chain's CDR3 is CASSLERGGHAYGYTF. The CDR3 DNA reads TGCGCCAGCAGCCTCGAAAGGGGGGGGCATGCCTATGGCTACACCTTC.

The genes are TRBV11-3 and TRBJ2-3; 11 nucleotides agree with TRBD1. Losses at the gene ends were 5 bases for V and 5 bases for J; bases not matched to a gene: 6. The CDR3 runs to 15 residues. CDR1 is SGHNT, CDR2 YENEEA, per germline. The CDR3 loop reads CASSQRTGGLDTQYF. The DNA for the CDR3 is TGTGCCAGCAGCCAGCGGACAGGGGGCCTAGATACGCAGTATTTT.

The V call is TRBV2, the J call TRBJ1-2; possibly TRBD1 for D (5 bases). The CDR3 has 12 amino acids. The V gene lost 6 bases and the J gene lost 14 bases, with 19 bases spanning the gap. The V gene's germline CDR1 is SNHLY and CDR2 FYNNEI. The CDR3 DNA follows: TGTGCCAGCAGCCCCACGGCGGGGGTGTGGACCTTC. This gives the protein CASSPTAGVWTF.

The chain joins TRBV12-5 to TRBJ2-2; 10 positions agree with TRBD2. Unmatched junction bases numbered 16, after V lost 4 bases and J lost 2 bases. CDR1 is LGHNT and CDR2 is FRNRAP in the germline V gene. The CDR3 consists of 20 residues. CDR3 region: CASGYIQRGGVLTNTGELFF. CDR3 bases: TGTGCTAGTGGTTATATTCAGCGGGGGGGCGTCTTGACTAACACCGGGGAGCTGTTTTTT.

The V gene is TRBV6-1, the J gene TRBJ1-5; unclear D gene. The CDR3 consists of 14 residues. Germline CDR1 is MNHNS and CDR2 is SASEGT. The V end was cut by 1 base, the J end by 9 bases, with 13 bases between. CDR3: CASSEVRVMGPQHF. Here the CDR3 DNA reads TGTGCCAGCAGTGAAGTCCGGGTTATGGGGCCCCAGCATTTT.

V is TRBV5-5 and J is TRBJ1-5; no reliable D call. In germline, CDR1 is SGHKS, CDR2 YYEKEE (reference sequence). V lost 4 bases, J lost 0 bases, and 5 bases lay in between. This CDR3 spans 13 amino acids. CDR3 protein: CASSRDSNQPQHF. In nucleotides, the CDR3 is TGTGCCAGCAGCCGGGATAGCAATCAGCCCCAGCATTTT. Full variable domain (missing parts from reference TRBV5-5 and TRBJ1-5): DAGVTQSPTHLIKTRGQQVTLRCSPISGHKSVSWYQQVLGQGPQFIFQYYEKEERGRGNFPDRFSARQFPNYSSELNVNALLLGDSALYLCASSRDSNQPQHFGDGTRLSIL.

DNA for the CDR3: TGTGCCAGCGGTGCGAGCTCCTATAATTCACCCCTCCACTTT. Translating it yields CASGASSYNSPLHF. This sequence joins TRBV6-6 and TRBJ1-6; D is uncertain. Germline values: CDR1 MNHNY, CDR2 SVGAGI (reference sequence). CDR3 size: 14 residues. The germline V and J ends were trimmed by 8 bases and 0 bases, with 8 bases remaining between them.

This clone was observed once. CDR3 sequence: CACSSGRTTNEQFF. DNA for the CDR3: TGTGCCTGCTCTAGCGGGAGGACCACGAATGAGCAGTTCTTC. J is TRBJ2-1 and V is TRBV30, with 11 bases matching TRBD2. Germline-derived CDR1 and CDR2 are GTSNPN and SVGIG (reference sequence). V dropped 6 bases and J dropped 7; count of bases not matched to a gene: 8. The CDR3 totals 14 residues.

The genes are TRBV23-1 and TRBJ2-3; TRBD2 might be the D (6 bases). TRBV23-1 is marked as an open reading frame, function uncertain. Trimming removed 7 bases at V and 0 bases at J, with 11 bases between. This CDR3 has 14 amino acids. CDR3 nucleotide sequence: TGCGCCAGCAAATCGCGGGAAAGCACAGATACGCAGTATTTT. Protein sequence: CASKSRESTDTQYF.

The chain combines TRBV2 with TRBJ1-3; 9 nucleotides align to TRBD1. Germline V gene sequence: CDR1 SNHLY, CDR2 FYNNEI. V shed 6 bases and J 4 bases; nucleotides not matched to a gene: 10. The CDR3 has 16 residues. The CDR3 here is CASRRGGTGSGNTIYF. DNA of the CDR3: TGTGCCAGCAGGAGAGGCGGGACAGGGTCAGGAAACACCATATATTTT. The variable domain in full, with the rest retrieved from reference TRBV2 and TRBJ1-3, is EPEVTQTPSHQVTQMGQEVILRCVPISNHLYFYWYRQILGQKVEFLVSFYNNEISEKSEIFDDQFSVERPDGSNFTLKIRSTKLEDSAMYFCASRRGGTGSGNTIYFGEGSWLTVV.

The chain couples TRBV4-3 to TRBJ2-3, with a tentative D call TRBD1 (6 bases). Germline V gene sequence: CDR1 LGHNA, CDR2 YSLEER. The V and J ends lost 5 bases and 1 base respectively, with 22 bases between them. This CDR3 is built from 18 residues. In DNA form, the CDR3 reads TGCGCCAGCAGCTCCAATATAAACTACAGGGTACGCACAGATACGCAGTATTTT. It yields the protein CASSSNINYRVRTDTQYF.

The chain joins TRBV19 to TRBJ2-2; D not resolved. CDR3 size: 16 residues. The germline V gene encodes CDR1 LNHDA and CDR2 SQIVND (reference sequence). Trimming removed 6 bases at V and 0 bases at J, with 14 bases between. CDR3 sequence reads: CASRASSITNTGELFF. CDR3 sequence (DNA): TGTGCCAGTAGAGCGTCGTCCATAACGAACACCGGGGAGCTGTTTTTT.

This clone was picked up many times. This rearrangement joins TRBV5-1 to TRBJ1-2, with D hard to call. Germline loops: CDR1 SGHRS, CDR2 YFSETQ. The ends were cut back, 1 base at V and 0 bases at J, with 7 bases in the middle. The CDR3 contains 14 residues. The CDR3 reads CASSLFRANYGYTF. The DNA of the CDR3 is TGCGCCAGCAGCTTGTTTCGGGCTAACTATGGCTACACCTTC.

This sequence joins TRBV3-1 (or the pseudogene TRBV3-2) and TRBJ2-1; tentatively, D is TRBD1 (6 bases). The CDR3 contains 15 residues. Trimming took 4 bases from V and 6 from J, leaving 16 bases between them. Germline V CDR1 and CDR2: LGHDT, YNNKEL (reference sequence). The CDR3 DNA reads as TGTGCCAGCAGCCCCCGGGACAAAAGCTCCAATGAGCAGTTCTTC. This gives the protein CASSPRDKSSNEQFF.

The V and J genes are TRBV5-1 and TRBJ2-7; the D is unclear. With 4 bases removed from V and 3 bases from J, the gap between germline ends came to 11 bases. This CDR3 contains 13 residues. In germline, CDR1 is SGHRS, CDR2 YFSETQ. The CDR3 region is CASSPVRIYEQYF. The CDR3 coding sequence is TGCGCCAGCAGCCCGGTGAGGATCTACGAGCAGTACTTC.

The V and J genes are TRBV7-9 and TRBJ2-2; 8 bases map to TRBD2. Germline V gene sequence: CDR1 SEHNR, CDR2 FQNEAQ (reference sequence). The CDR3 has 16 residues. V shed 5 bases and J 2 bases; nucleotides not matched to a gene: 7. As DNA, the CDR3 is TGTGCCAGCAGCCCCCGGGGACTAGAAAACACCGGGGAGCTGTTTTTT. Amino acid sequence: CASSPRGLENTGELFF.

V usage is TRBV6-1 and J usage is TRBJ1-4; 8 bases agree with TRBD1. The CDR3 is 14 residues long. From germline, CDR1 is MNHNS and CDR2 SASEGT. The V gene end was trimmed by 0 bases and the J gene end by 8 bases; junction bases not matched to a gene: 2. The CDR3 sequence: CASSEARGREKLFF. CDR3 nucleotide sequence: TGTGCCAGCAGTGAAGCCAGGGGGCGGGAAAAACTGTTTTTT.